This T cell receptor beta chain was recovered during a study of blood T cell repertoires in COVID-19. Study at large: From T cells, B-cell-depleted T cells, or PBMCs came the material, which was cDNA or gDNA.

Method: immunoSEQ multiplex PCR; TCRdb's copy keeps in-frame clones and lacks some. This sample yields over 30,000 clones, of which around 90% are seen a single time; roughly two thirds belongs to the top ten. Material for sequencing was peripheral blood. This TCR was recovered from a man in his sixties or seventies with acute or convalescent COVID-19.

The CDR3 DNA reads as TGTGCCAGCAGGGGTGACAGGCGCACAGATACGCAGTATTTT. Translating gives CASRGDRRTDTQYF. The V and J genes are TRBV9 and TRBJ2-3, with D maybe TRBD1 (6 bases). Trimming took off 5 bases at V and 1 base at J, with 11 bases between the two ends. The germline CDR1 and CDR2 sequences are SGDLS and YYNGEE. This CDR3 has 14 amino acids.